The rows below give T cell receptor beta chains drawn from one sample of a study of cytomegalovirus exposure and HLA in healthy donors. The table came from immunoSEQ multiplex PCR; TCRdb's copy has only in-frame clones and leaves some out. The data contain roughly 150,000 clones, approximately 80% of them singletons. The sample consisted of PBMCs. The receptors originated from a woman in her thirties or forties in good health and CMV-seropositive. Both conserved end residues are part of each CDR3.

TRBV15	TRBJ2-7	CATSGDTRSYEQYF
TRBV5-4	TRBJ2-5	CASTSQSGTQYF
TRBV9	TRBJ2-7	CASSVDAGGTYEQYF
TRBV28	TRBJ2-3	CASSQTSGRGDTQYF
TRBV5-1	TRBJ2-7	CASSREGLAGIYEQYF
TRBV5-1	TRBJ2-7	CASTPEGAYEQYF
TRBV27	TRBJ2-3	CASSKTGSRADTQYF
TRBV30	TRBJ1-2	CAWSTPGQGYGYTF
TRBV7-2	TRBJ1-6	CASAEGGTLHF
TRBV6-5	TRBJ2-7	CASSRLAGRPYEQYF
TRBV28	TRBJ1-2	CASRAGSPEDYGYTF
TRBV19	TRBJ2-7	CASSPGLAGVGEQYF
TRBV6-5	TRBJ1-2	CASSPGTGTYGYTF
TRBV18	TRBJ1-3	CASSPLTGEDTIYF
TRBV5-1	TRBJ2-7	CASSLAEQGLYEQYF
TRBV5-4	TRBJ1-1	CASSPAGSRNTEAFF
TRBV19	TRBJ2-2	CASSARGQITGELFF
TRBV7-3	TRBJ1-5	CASSSNRPRQGAGQPQHF
TRBV5-1	TRBJ2-5	CASSSGTSEETQYF
TRBV4-2	TRBJ2-5	CASSHGRILAENQETQYF
TRBV28	TRBJ1-1	CASSSTGGYYNSEAFF
TRBV5-4	TRBJ1-5	CASSFGGISNQPQHF
TRBV5-8	TRBJ2-7	CASSFQGYEQYF
TRBV9	TRBJ1-3	CASSVGHGTGSGNTIYF
TRBV7-9	TRBJ2-5	CASSLENRGGETQYF
TRBV6-5	TRBJ1-1	CASRHRQLNTEAFF
TRBV7-9	TRBJ1-1	CASSRTAIFEAFF
TRBV5-1	TRBJ2-2	CASKGGSLWDTGELFF
TRBV2	TRBJ2-1	CASSVYSGMNEQFF
TRBV5-1	TRBJ2-7	CASSSRTSGSYEQYF
TRBV7-2	TRBJ2-7	CASSLGTGVGEQYF
TRBV6-1	TRBJ1-2	CASSVIGNPNYGYTF
TRBV7-2	TRBJ2-5	CASSSGTDKETQYF
TRBV7-2	TRBJ1-5	CASSPDNVNQPQHF
TRBV7-3	TRBJ1-2	CASSFRGGDGYTF
TRBV7-9	TRBJ1-1	CASSLTGNTEAFF
TRBV7-8	TRBJ2-7	CASSSGLARGGTHF
TRBV6-1	TRBJ2-7	CASSEATSGAYEQYF
TRBV5-4	TRBJ2-7	CASSLGGLTYEQYF
TRBV18	TRBJ2-1	CASSPPGGGYNEQFF
TRBV6-4	TRBJ2-7	CASSLLTGWNGEQYF
TRBV11-2	TRBJ2-1	CASSLTSRPWDEQFF
TRBV5-1	TRBJ2-1	CASSRSGNGYNEQFF
TRBV19	TRBJ1-5	CASSIAGGHQPQHF
TRBV10-3	TRBJ2-1	CAISDGRMANEQFF
TRBV5-8	TRBJ2-2	CASSLVWGAGELFF
TRBV2	TRBJ2-3	CASTQWDTQYF
TRBV19	TRBJ2-7	CASNPAGGYEQYF
TRBV14	TRBJ2-3	CASSQGQGTDTQYF
TRBV5-1	TRBJ1-5	CASSPGTGLYLPQHF
TRBV5-1	TRBJ1-6	CASRPLGRGDSPLHF
TRBV5-1	TRBJ1-1	CASSLGTGKIMNTEAFF
TRBV2	TRBJ2-3	CASSFTRGDTQYF
TRBV7-8	TRBJ2-1	CASSPYRGGSYNEQFF
TRBV2	TRBJ2-7	CASRNYNYEQYF
TRBV7-9	TRBJ1-5	CSSSLDRGGQPQHF
TRBV5-1	TRBJ2-4	CASSPDTGVDIQYF
TRBV27	TRBJ1-5	CASSATSGSDGNQPQHF
TRBV6-5	TRBJ1-2	CASSSGGIYGYTF
TRBV30	TRBJ1-2	CAWSSGWVGGYTF